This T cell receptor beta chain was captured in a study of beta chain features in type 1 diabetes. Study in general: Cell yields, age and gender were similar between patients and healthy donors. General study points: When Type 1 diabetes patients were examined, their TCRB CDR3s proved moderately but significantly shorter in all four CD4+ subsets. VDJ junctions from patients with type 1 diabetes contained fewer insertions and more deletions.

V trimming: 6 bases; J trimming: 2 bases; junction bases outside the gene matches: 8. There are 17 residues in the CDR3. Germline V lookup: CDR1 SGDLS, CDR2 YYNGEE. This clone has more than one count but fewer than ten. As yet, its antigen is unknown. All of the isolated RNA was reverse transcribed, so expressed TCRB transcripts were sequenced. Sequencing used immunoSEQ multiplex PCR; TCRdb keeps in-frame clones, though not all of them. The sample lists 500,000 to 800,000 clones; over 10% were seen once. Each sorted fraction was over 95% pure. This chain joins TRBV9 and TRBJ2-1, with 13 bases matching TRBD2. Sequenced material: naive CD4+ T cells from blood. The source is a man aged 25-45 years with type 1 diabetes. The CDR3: CASTRTSGGIAYNEQFF. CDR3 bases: TGTGCCAGCACCCGGACTAGCGGGGGTATCGCCTACAATGAGCAGTTCTTC.